Given below is one TCR beta chain in context. An end of the junction does not agree with germline; a read error may underlie this. Primers used in a second PCR of roughly 6 to 12 cycles were a sample-barcoded 5' primer and a J-beta primer mix. Via MiXCR, TCRdb re-called the 5' RACE reads, giving one row per CDR3 protein. Seen here are about 730,000 distinct CDR3 sequences, 40% to 45% observed once, and the top ten hold 20% to 25%. This record belongs to a study of blood T cells in healthy people across ages. CDR3 size: 14 residues. Germline V lookup: CDR1 SQVTM, CDR2 ANQGSEA. The sample consisted of blood. This receptor was obtained from a woman aged 55-69 years in good health. The J gene is TRBJ1-2, the V gene TRBV29-1; D gene ambiguous. This CDR3 reads CSAEEVTGGYGYTF. CDR3 nucleotides: TGCAGCGCTGAAGAGGTCACGGGTGGCTATGGCTACACCTTC.